The present T cell receptor beta chain was sequenced within a study of cytomegalovirus exposure and HLA in healthy donors. On this clone itself: The antigen remains unidentified.

Likely unrecorded immune exposures existed in these nominally healthy donors. Trimming stripped 2 bases from V and 0 bases from J, with 12 bases between. CDR1 is GTSNPN and CDR2 is SVGIG in the germline V gene (reference sequence). The CDR3 length is 15 residues. Whole-study results and caveats: Roughly uniform depth of sequencing across donors was assumed in presence/absence analyses. HLA alleles showed associations with about 15,000 TCR beta sequences in a later analysis, at a 0.05 false discovery rate. Prior analysis indicated that the majority of TCR beta V segments exhibited productivity approximately 87% or approximately 30% of the time.

Primers: 60 Vbeta forward and 13 Jbeta reverse. Clones were sequenced by immunoSEQ multiplex PCR, and TCRdb holds only the in-frame ones, with some missing. The table records 90,000 to 120,000 clones, more than 65% of them present only once. The V and J genes are TRBV30 and TRBJ2-3; no definite D call. Input material: PBMCs. This TCR derives from a woman aged 45-60 years in good health and CMV-seropositive. This CDR3 is CAWSFDSRSTDTQYF. The CDR3, as DNA: TGTGCCTGGAGTTTTGACTCCCGAAGCACAGATACGCAGTATTTT.